A single sample gave rise to the 4 T cell receptor beta chains below, sequenced in a study of T cells in Graves' hyperthyroidism and ophthalmopathy. TCR beta CDR3 sequences were amplified from RNA transcripts. Using the HTBI primer set, a first-round RT-PCR was run on the TCR CDR3. MiXCR, run by TCRdb on the multiplex PCR reads, gives a single entry per CDR3 protein. The sample gives about 760,000 distinct CDR3 sequences, under 45% of which show up once; 31% is in the top ten. Source material: blood. These receptors originate from a woman between 40 and 50 years old with Graves' hyperthyroidism.

This clonotype came up a few times. The chain links TRBV6-2 or TRBV6-3 to TRBJ1-2; 12 nucleotides match TRBD1. The CDR3 covers 17 residues. V shed 2 bases, J shed 3 bases, and the junction held 7 bases outside the gene matches. The germline CDR1 and CDR2 sequences are MNHEY and SVGEGT. CDR3 nucleotide sequence: TGTGCCAGCAGTTACACGACCGGGACAGGGGGCGACTATGGCTACACCTTC. Translated: CASSYTTGTGGDYGYTF.

The chain uses TRBV7-2 and TRBJ1-6, with 8 bases aligning to TRBD1. Germline trimming cut 10 bases from V and 6 bases from J; bases unmatched to any gene: 5. Germline V gene data show CDR1 as SGHTA and CDR2 as FQGNSA. This CDR3 region has 13 residues. CDR3 amino acids: CAIPGQGNSPLHF. DNA for the CDR3: TGTGCCATCCCCGGACAGGGTAATTCACCCCTCCACTTT.

This clonotype occurred many times. The chain employs TRBV11-2 and TRBJ1-1; the D is unclear. This CDR3 spans 15 amino acids. CDR1 SGHAT and CDR2 FQNNGV come from the germline V gene. V dropped 1 base and J dropped 0 bases, with 9 bases sitting between them. CDR3 loop: CASSLGRDMNTEAFF. DNA for the CDR3: TGTGCCAGCAGCTTAGGAAGAGACATGAACACTGAAGCTTTCTTT.

This clonotype was found many times. The chain has TRBV10-3 and TRBJ2-5, with 7 bases aligning to TRBD1. CDR3 length equals 15 residues. Trimming at V came to 3 bases and at J to 5 bases, leaving 9 bases not matched to a gene. Germline V gene sequence: CDR1 ENHRY, CDR2 SYGVKD. The CDR3 DNA follows: TGTGCCATCAGTGATGACAGGGAGCCCAGGGAGACCCAGTACTTC. Translating gives CAISDDREPRETQYF.